The clone carrying this T cell receptor (beta chain) has more than one count but fewer than ten. The antigen remains undetermined. Expressed TCRB transcripts got sequenced, as all isolated RNA was reverse transcribed. The protocol was immunoSEQ multiplex PCR, while the TCRdb copy is restricted to in-frame clones and leaves out a portion. Of about 150,000 clones in the sample, approximately 8% were seen once. These data come from a study of beta chain features in type 1 diabetes. The overall study: On cell yields, gender and age, patients and healthy donors were similar.

Germline assignment: CDR1 SGHRS and CDR2 YFSETQ. This CDR3 contains 13 residues. Germline trimming cut 1 base from V and 6 bases from J; bases unmatched to any gene: 2. Regarding the study as a whole: Type 1 diabetes patients had TCRB CDR3s that were shorter (moderately but significantly so) in all four CD4+ subsets. The naive, central memory and Treg TCRB repertoires of patients appeared to be more similar to one another than those of healthy donors. Amplification by PCR could prefer shorter templates, with the same effect in patients and controls.

Via the markers CD45RO/CCR7/CD25/CD127/CD95/CD27, stem cell-like memory, regulatory, central memory and naive CD4+ cells were sorted. This clonotype was sampled from a man in his late teens or twenties with type 1 diabetes. Material: central memory CD4+ T cells from blood. The chain is built from TRBV5-1 and TRBJ1-2; 8 bases fit TRBD1. The CDR3 is CASSLRTGNGYTF. Written as DNA, the CDR3 is TGCGCCAGCAGCTTGAGGACAGGGAATGGCTACACCTTC.